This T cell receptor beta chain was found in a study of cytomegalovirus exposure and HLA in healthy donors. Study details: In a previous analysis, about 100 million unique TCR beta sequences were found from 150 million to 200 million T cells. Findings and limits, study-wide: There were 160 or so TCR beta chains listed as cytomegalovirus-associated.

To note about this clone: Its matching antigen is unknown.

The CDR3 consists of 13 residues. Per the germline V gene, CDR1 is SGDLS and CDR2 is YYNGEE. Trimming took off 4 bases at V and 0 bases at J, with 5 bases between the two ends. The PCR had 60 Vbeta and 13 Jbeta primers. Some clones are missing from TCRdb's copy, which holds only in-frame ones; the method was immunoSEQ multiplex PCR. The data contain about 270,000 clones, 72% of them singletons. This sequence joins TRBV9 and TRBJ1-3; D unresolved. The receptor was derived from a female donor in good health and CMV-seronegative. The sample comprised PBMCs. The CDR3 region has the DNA TGTGCCAGCAGCCCCAGCTCTGGAAACACCATATATTTT. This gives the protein CASSPSSGNTIYF.